The 15 T cell receptor beta chains below were found in one sample sequenced in a study of blood T cell repertoires in COVID-19. Assay used: immunoSEQ multiplex PCR; TCRdb lists only in-frame clones, some missing. The table lists roughly 97,000 clones, about nine tenths of them singletons. Specimen: peripheral blood. These receptors originate from a man aged 60-69 years with acute or convalescent COVID-19.

The rearrangement links TRBV6-5 to TRBJ2-3, with D perhaps TRBD2 (6 bases). The CDR3 has 12 residues. Trimming took 6 bases from V and 7 from J, leaving 11 bases between them. In germline, CDR1 is MNHEY, CDR2 SVGAGI. The CDR3 DNA reads as TGTGCCAGCAGGGTCACTAGCAATACGCAGTATTTT. Translating it yields CASRVTSNTQYF.

The gene calls are TRBV6-5 and TRBJ2-1; D gene unclear. Trimming stripped 0 bases from V and 11 bases from J, with 11 bases between. The V gene's germline CDR1 is MNHEY and CDR2 SVGAGI. This CDR3 contains 13 residues. The CDR3 region has the DNA TGTGCCAGCAGTTACTCCCTACAGAACCAGCAGTTCTTC. This codes for CASSYSLQNQQFF.

Only a few counts were recorded for this clone. The chain couples TRBV10-3 to TRBJ2-1; D gene uncertain. This CDR3 comprises 16 residues. The germline V gene has CDR1 ENHRY and CDR2 SYGVKD. V was pared by 3 bases and J by 9 bases, with 21 bases between. CDR3 region: CAISDPPGPHNAEQFF. As DNA, the CDR3 is TGTGCCATCAGTGACCCCCCAGGCCCCCACAATGCTGAGCAGTTCTTC.

This chain uses TRBV12-5 with TRBJ1-2, with 12 bases identical to TRBD1. The germline V gene has CDR1 LGHNT and CDR2 FRNRAP. The J segment lost 1 base and the V segment lost 1 base, leaving 7 bases of the junction unmatched. This CDR3 is 18 amino acids long. The CDR3 is CASGLEWDRGPYNYGYTF. The CDR3 region has the DNA TGTGCTAGTGGTTTGGAATGGGACAGGGGGCCCTATAACTATGGCTACACCTTC.

The chain couples TRBV7-2 to TRBJ1-1, with TRBD1 matching over 8 bases. Trimming removed 6 bases from V and 4 bases from J; junction bases left unmatched: 13. The CDR3 consists of 16 residues. Germline CDR1 reads SGHTA; CDR2 reads FQGNSA. In DNA form, the CDR3 reads TGTGCCAGCAGTTTCGCAGGGGGCCAAGTGGGCACTGAAGCTTTCTTT. Translating gives CASSFAGGQVGTEAFF. Drawing the rest from reference TRBV7-2 and TRBJ1-1, the complete variable domain is GAGVSQSPSNKVTEKGKDVELRCDPISGHTALYWYRQSLGQGLEFLIYFQGNSAPDKSGLPSDRFSAERTGGSVSTLTIQRTQQEDSAVYLCASSFAGGQVGTEAFFGQGTRLTVV.

The chain recombines TRBV5-1 with TRBJ1-1, with 8 bases fitting TRBD1. Trimming at V came to 6 bases and at J to 3 bases, leaving 4 bases not matched to a gene. The CDR3 runs 13 residues. Germline V gives CDR1 SGHRS, CDR2 YFSETQ. For the CDR3, the DNA is TGCGCCAGCACGTCACAGGGGGACACTGAAGCTTTCTTT. This encodes CASTSQGDTEAFF.

This clone was picked up a small number of times. The J gene is TRBJ1-1, the V gene TRBV27, with D perhaps matching TRBD1 (6 bases). Germline lookup yields CDR1 MNHEY and CDR2 SMNVEV (reference sequence). There are 19 residues in the CDR3. The germline V and J ends were trimmed by 1 base and 0 bases, with 21 bases remaining between them. The CDR3, as DNA: TGTGCCAGCAGTTTATACAGTCTGACAGGCAGCGGGATGAACACTGAAGCTTTCTTT. It specifies CASSLYSLTGSGMNTEAFF.

The V gene is TRBV30, the J gene TRBJ1-1; 9 positions agree with TRBD1. The trim removed 4 bases at V and 1 base at J, leaving 13 bases unmatched. The V gene's germline CDR1 is GTSNPN and CDR2 SVGIG (reference sequence). CDR3 length: 17 amino acids. The CDR3 DNA is TGTGCCTGGACCCTCTGGGGGACAGGGAGGGAGAACACTGAAGCTTTCTTT. This gives the protein CAWTLWGTGRENTEAFF. Looking up the rest from reference TRBV30 and TRBJ1-1 gives the full variable domain: SQTIHQWPATLVQPVGSPLSLECTVEGTSNPNLYWYRQAAGRGLQLLFYSVGIGQISSEVPQNLSASRPQDRQFILSSKKLLLSDSGFYLCAWTLWGTGRENTEAFFGQGTRLTVV.

The chain combines TRBV4-1 with TRBJ2-2; D unresolved. The germline V gene encodes CDR1 MGHRA and CDR2 YSYEKL. Trimming removed 6 bases at V and 3 bases at J, with 11 bases between. This CDR3 is built from 14 residues. CDR3 sequence reads: CASRYHGDTGELFF. The CDR3 coding sequence is TGCGCCAGCAGATATCACGGTGACACCGGGGAGCTGTTTTTT.

This sequence joins TRBV7-2 and TRBJ2-5, with D tentatively TRBD2 (5 bases). Germline-derived CDR1 and CDR2 are SGHTA and FQGNSA. The CDR3 sequence is 13 residues long. Trimming removed 3 bases at V and 0 bases at J, with 5 bases between. The CDR3 region is CASSLDYQETQYF. CDR3 bases: TGTGCCAGCAGCTTGGACTACCAAGAGACCCAGTACTTC.

The chain joins TRBV18 to TRBJ1-4, with TRBD1 identical over 7 bases. This CDR3 spans 13 amino acids. Germline V CDR1 and CDR2: KGHSH, LQKENI. Trimming took 5 bases from V and 8 from J; bases not matched to a gene: 5. The CDR3 region is CASSIDRDEKLFF. CDR3 DNA: TGTGCCAGCTCAATAGACAGGGACGAAAAACTGTTTTTT.

This sequence joins TRBV3-1 (or the pseudogene TRBV3-2) and TRBJ2-1, with TRBD2 identical over 9 bases. Germline-derived CDR1 and CDR2 are LGHDT and YNNKEL (reference sequence). The J segment lost 4 bases and the V segment lost 0 bases, leaving 4 bases of the junction unmatched. The CDR3 contains 16 residues. CDR3 DNA: TGTGCCAGCAGCCAAGATCCAAGCGGGGGGTACAATGAGCAGTTCTTC. Amino acid sequence: CASSQDPSGGYNEQFF.

This clone was seen just once. The chain uses TRBV7-2 and TRBJ1-5; 10 bases fit TRBD1. The germline CDR1 and CDR2 sequences are SGHTA and FQGNSA. The CDR3 contains 16 residues. V was pared by 5 bases and J by 4 bases, with 8 bases of the junction left unmatched. The CDR3 loop is CASSKTDRGPNQPQHF. The CDR3 nucleotides read TGTGCCAGCAGCAAAACCGACAGGGGGCCAAATCAGCCCCAGCATTTT.

V usage is TRBV19 and J usage is TRBJ1-4; 8 bases map to TRBD1. This CDR3 is 15 amino acids long. The trim removed 7 bases at V and 4 bases at J, leaving 8 bases unmatched. The germline CDR1 and CDR2 sequences are LNHDA and SQIVND (reference sequence). CDR3 nucleotides: TGTGCCAGTAACCCGGACAGGGCCAGTAATGAAAAACTGTTTTTT. This translates into CASNPDRASNEKLFF. Full variable domain (outside the CDR3, taken from reference TRBV19 and TRBJ1-4): DGGITQSPKYLFRKEGQNVTLSCEQNLNHDAMYWYRQDPGQGLRLIYYSQIVNDFQKGDIAEGYSVSREKKESFPLTVTSAQKNPTAFYLCASNPDRASNEKLFFGSGTQLSVL.

This chain's CDR3 is CASSPSLDRGVYGYTF. In DNA form, the CDR3 reads TGTGCCAGCTCACCGTCCTTGGACAGGGGCGTCTATGGCTACACCTTC. This sequence joins TRBV18 and TRBJ1-2, with 9 bases identical to TRBD1. Germline values: CDR1 KGHSH, CDR2 LQKENI. The CDR3 runs 16 residues. Trimming at V came to 3 bases and at J to 4 bases, leaving 9 bases not matched to a gene.